This entry lists 5 T cell receptor beta chains sequenced from one sample in a study of T-cell reconstitution after alpha-beta-depleted transplantation in children. Unique molecular identifiers were incorporated into the prepared TCRbeta library. TCRdb reprocessed the PCR reads via MiXCR and lists one record per CDR3 protein. There are around 490,000 distinct CDR3 sequences in the sample; roughly 10% occur only once, and about 15% lies in the top ten. Material: PBMCs, mostly from graft donor cells, obtained 180 days after TCRalphabeta/CD19-depleted stem cell transplant. Receptors were obtained from a female patient aged 2 to 10 who had a stem cell transplant for aplastic anemia, so the T cells may come from the graft donor.

This clonotype was detected only a few times. This chain links TRBV6-2 or TRBV6-3 with TRBJ2-1; D may be TRBD1 or TRBD2 (5 bases each). Germline V gives CDR1 MNHEY, CDR2 SVGEGT. Between the trimmed V and J ends, which lost 4 bases and 4 bases, there was a span of 14 bases. The CDR3 extends over 15 amino acids. CDR3 in amino acids: CASSSAPGRYNEQFF. The CDR3 region has the DNA TGTGCCAGCAGTTCAGCGCCGGGACGGTACAATGAGCAGTTCTTC.

This chain links TRBV20-1 with TRBJ2-5; D is undetermined. Germline CDR1 DFQATT, CDR2 SNEGSKA (reference sequence). Trimming removed 6 bases at V and 3 bases at J, with 11 bases between. This CDR3 is built from 12 residues. The CDR3 nucleotides read TGCAGTGCCAGGACGGTCAAAGAGACCCAGTACTTC. Translated: CSARTVKETQYF.

The rearrangement uses TRBV7-9 and TRBJ1-1; D perhaps matches TRBD1 (6 bases). The CDR3 loop spans 16 amino acids. The V gene lost 1 base and the J gene lost 1 base, with 13 bases spanning the gap. CDR1 and CDR2 (germline): SEHNR, FQNEAQ (reference sequence). The CDR3 DNA is TGTGCCAGCAGCTTAGTGTGGGGGGGCCCGAACACTGAAGCTTTCTTT. Protein sequence: CASSLVWGGPNTEAFF. Variable domain in full (rest from reference TRBV7-9 and TRBJ1-1): DTGVSQNPRHKITKRGQNVTFRCDPISEHNRLYWYRQTLGQGPEFLTYFQNEAQLEKSRLLSDRFSAERPKGSFSTLEIQRTEQGDSAMYLCASSLVWGGPNTEAFFGQGTRLTVV.

This clonotype was seen a few times. The chain links TRBV5-1 to TRBJ1-5; 8 bases match TRBD1. This CDR3 is built from 15 residues. The V and J ends lost 4 bases and 3 bases, in that order; junction bases with no gene match: 6. Germline CDR1 is SGHRS and CDR2 is YFSETQ. DNA of the CDR3: TGCGCCAGCAGCCGGACGACAGGGGTCAATCAGCCCCAGCATTTT. Amino acid sequence: CASSRTTGVNQPQHF.

The genes are TRBV10-3 and TRBJ1-1; D possibly corresponds to TRBD1 (5 bases). V shed 3 bases and J shed 4 bases, with 12 bases lying between them. The CDR3 is made up of 14 amino acids. Germline V gene lookup returns CDR1 ENHRY and CDR2 SYGVKD. Here the CDR3 reads CAISEPRGATEAFF. The CDR3 DNA sequence: TGTGCCATCAGTGAACCAAGGGGTGCCACTGAAGCTTTCTTT.